This passage covers 21 T cell receptor beta chains from one sample sequenced in a study of human T cells and chemical hapten exposure. Using its own MiXCR run on the RACE reads, TCRdb lists one record per CDR3 protein. This table holds a few hundred thousand distinct CDR3 sequences, 7.5% to 8% found once. Time point in this sample: pre-sensitization, week 0. Sample treatment: therapeutic diphenylcyclopropenone sensitization with weekly scalp DPC. Sequencing was performed on whole blood, taken in connection with sensitization to the hapten diphenylcyclopropenone (DPC). These receptors all come from a man aged 18 to 29 with alopecia areata. Some clones in this sample may be carry-over from other donors' samples.

This clonotype was picked up a small number of times. The chain carries TRBV10-3 and TRBJ2-4, with a possible D match to TRBD2 (5 bases). The CDR3 sequence is 14 residues long. Trimming pared 6 bases from V and 9 bases from J, leaving 18 bases between. CDR1 is ENHRY, CDR2 SYGVKD, per germline. CDR3 protein: CAISWGSQAGIQYF. CDR3 DNA sequence: TGTGCCATCAGCTGGGGATCCCAGGCGGGCATTCAGTACTTC.

This clonotype has a count of ten or more. V and J are TRBV3-1 and TRBJ2-5, with D maybe TRBD1 (6 bases). CDR1 and CDR2 from the germline V gene are LGHDT and YNNKEL (reference sequence). Trimming pared 4 bases from V and 1 base from J, leaving 7 bases between. The CDR3 sequence is 13 residues long. This CDR3 is CASSPTGQETQYF. In nucleotides, the CDR3 is TGTGCCAGCAGCCCGACAGGCCAAGAGACCCAGTACTTC.

The chain is built from TRBV3-1 and TRBJ1-1; D gene unclear. V dropped 4 bases and J dropped 1 base, with 7 bases sitting between them. The length of the CDR3 is 13 residues. From germline, CDR1 is LGHDT and CDR2 YNNKEL (reference sequence). The CDR3 protein is CASSRNGNTEAFF. In DNA form, the CDR3 reads TGTGCCAGCAGCCGCAACGGGAACACTGAAGCTTTCTTT.

The J gene is TRBJ1-1, the V gene TRBV6-2 or TRBV6-3, with D perhaps matching TRBD1 (5 bases). Germline V CDR1 and CDR2: MNHEY, SVGEGT. The CDR3 spans 17 residues. Trimming left V 6 bases short and J 4 bases short, with 24 bases between. CDR3 in DNA: TGTGCCAGCAGGCCCAAGAACTTCAGGGTCCCGGGCACTGAAGCTTTCTTT. Translated: CASRPKNFRVPGTEAFF.

The J gene is TRBJ1-3, the V gene TRBV20-1; no clear D gene. Looked up from germline, CDR1 is DFQATT and CDR2 is SNEGSKA (reference sequence). V lost 0 bases, J lost 0 bases, and 18 bases lay in between. The CDR3 runs to 18 residues. The CDR3 spells CSAREDGRPGSSGNTIYF. In nucleotides, the CDR3 is TGCAGTGCTAGAGAGGACGGGAGACCCGGGAGCTCTGGAAACACCATATATTTT.

This clonotype was seen more than once but under ten times. This rearrangement joins TRBV12-2 to TRBJ2-1. TRBV12-2 is deemed a pseudogene. The CDR3 extends over 16 amino acids. This CDR3 is CASRPLVPCSYNEQFF. The DNA of the CDR3 is TGTGCAAGTCGCCCATTGGTACCTTGCTCCTACAATGAGCAGTTCTTC.

This chain joins TRBV4-2 and TRBJ2-1; the D is unclear. CDR3 size: 13 residues. Trimming cost V 4 bases and J 7 bases, with 11 bases left between them. The germline V gene encodes CDR1 LGHNA and CDR2 YNFKEQ. CDR3 nucleotide sequence: TGTGCCAGCAGCCCCCAATTCAGGAATGAGCAGTTCTTC. Translated: CASSPQFRNEQFF.

The chain joins TRBV15 to TRBJ1-1; TRBD1 matches at 7 bases. Unmatched junction bases numbered 7, after V lost 1 base and J lost 5 bases. The CDR3 has 15 residues. Germline CDR1 reads LNHNV; CDR2 reads YYDKDF (reference sequence). The CDR3 spells CATSRGDREETEAFF. CDR3 in DNA: TGTGCCACCAGCAGAGGAGACAGGGAGGAGACTGAAGCTTTCTTT.

The rearrangement joins TRBV28 to TRBJ1-3, with D maybe TRBD1 (5 bases). This CDR3 is 16 amino acids long. Between the trimmed V and J ends, which lost 3 bases and 2 bases, there was a span of 14 bases. Germline-derived CDR1 and CDR2 are MDHEN and SYDVKM. The CDR3, as DNA: TGTGCCAGCAGTTTGACCCAGGGCCTGACTGGAAACACCATATATTTT. The encoded protein is CASSLTQGLTGNTIYF.

This chain uses TRBV3-1 with TRBJ1-1; D is unresolved. The CDR3 spans 14 residues. CDR1 and CDR2 from the germline V gene are LGHDT and YNNKEL (reference sequence). Trimming pared 2 bases from V and 11 bases from J, leaving 18 bases between. In DNA, the CDR3 is TGTGCCAGCAGCCAATACAGCGGAAGGGCGCCGGCTTTCTTT. As protein: CASSQYSGRAPAFF.

This clonotype was seen repeatedly, ten times or more. This chain uses TRBV3-1 with TRBJ1-1, with D possibly matching TRBD1 (5 bases). This CDR3 has 14 residues. Germline assignment: CDR1 LGHDT and CDR2 YNNKEL (reference sequence). V lost 0 bases and J lost 4, with 9 bases in between. The CDR3 DNA reads as TGTGCCAGCAGCCAAGATCCAGGGAGCACTGAAGCTTTCTTT. This sequence encodes CASSQDPGSTEAFF.

The V call is TRBV12-3 or TRBV12-4, the J call TRBJ2-2, with unresolved D. The CDR3 covers 13 residues. Trimming stripped 3 bases from V and 6 bases from J, with 8 bases between. The CDR3 nucleotides are TGTGCCAGCAGTTTGACGGCCTCCGGGGAGCTGTTTTTT. Protein: CASSLTASGELFF.

A few counts support this clonotype. V is TRBV23-1 and J is TRBJ2-7; tentative D call: TRBD2 (6 bases). TRBV23-1 is placed among ORFs of uncertain function. The V end lost 0 bases, the J end lost 6 bases, and 27 bases lay between the germline ends. The CDR3 runs 19 residues. CDR3 loop: CASSQSRDCFGTVVVEQYF. The CDR3 region has the DNA TGCGCCAGCAGTCAATCCCGGGACTGCTTTGGGACGGTTGTTGTCGAGCAGTACTTC.

As concerns this clonotype: Its ends do not fully match the called genes, so a read error is possible. This rearrangement joins TRBV6-2 or TRBV6-3 to TRBJ1-6; no reliable D call. The length of the CDR3 is 12 residues. CDR1 and CDR2 (germline): MNHEY, SVGEGT. CDR3 in DNA: TGTGCCAGCAGACGGGATAATTCATCCCTCCACTTT. This gives the protein CASRRDNSSLHF.

In this sample, this clonotype turned up a few times. The chain joins TRBV13 to TRBJ1-2; no reliable D call. The CDR3 is made up of 16 amino acids. CDR1 and CDR2 from the germline V gene are PRHDT and FYEKMQ (reference sequence). Trimming took 6 bases from V and 5 from J, leaving 22 bases between them. The CDR3 bases are TGTGCCAGCAGTTCTCGCCCCGACGGCGAGATATATGGCTACACCTTC. This codes for CASSSRPDGEIYGYTF.

The table lists this clonotype with a few counts. This rearrangement joins TRBV28 to TRBJ1-6; D perhaps matches TRBD1 (5 bases). Germline values: CDR1 MDHEN, CDR2 SYDVKM. This CDR3 region has 15 residues. Trimming stripped 2 bases from V and 9 bases from J, with 14 bases between. The CDR3 DNA sequence: TGTGCCAGCAGTTTACGGGACGGTGGGTTTTCACCCCTCCACTTT. This gives the protein CASSLRDGGFSPLHF.

The chain recombines TRBV7-2 with TRBJ1-5; tentatively, D is TRBD1 (6 bases). CDR1 is SGHTA, CDR2 FQGNSA, per germline. Trimming shortened V by 5 bases and J by 6 bases, and 14 bases separated the two germline ends. This CDR3 region has 14 residues. The chain's CDR3 is CASSPRGVGQPQHF. The CDR3 bases are TGTGCCAGCAGCCCAAGGGGGGTTGGTCAGCCCCAGCATTTT.

This sequence joins TRBV3-1 and TRBJ1-1, with D tentatively TRBD1 (5 bases). Germline CDR1 and CDR2: LGHDT and YNNKEL (reference sequence). V lost 5 bases, J lost 1 base, and 17 bases lay in between. CDR3 size: 16 residues. The CDR3 spells CASSDIVAGRNTEAFF. The CDR3 DNA follows: TGTGCCAGCAGCGATATAGTTGCAGGGCGGAACACTGAAGCTTTCTTT.

The table lists this clonotype with many counts. The V call is TRBV7-2, the J call TRBJ2-5; TRBD1 agrees at 8 bases. J lost 3 bases, V lost 5 bases, and 5 bases had no gene match. This CDR3 has 14 residues. Germline CDR1 SGHTA, CDR2 FQGNSA. The CDR3 sequence is CASSRDRREETQYF. CDR3 nucleotides: TGTGCCAGCAGCCGGGACAGGAGAGAAGAGACCCAGTACTTC.

This sequence joins TRBV3-1 and TRBJ2-1; 10 nucleotides line up with TRBD2. With V trimmed by 4 bases and J by 10 bases, 13 bases remained unmatched. The CDR3 runs 16 residues. Germline CDR1 LGHDT, CDR2 YNNKEL (reference sequence). The CDR3 here is CASSPLLSGGAWEQFF. In DNA form, the CDR3 reads TGTGCCAGCAGCCCTCTGTTGAGCGGGGGGGCGTGGGAGCAGTTCTTC.

The V call is TRBV7-9, the J call TRBJ1-1, with 7 bases that match TRBD1. After removal of 3 bases from V and 1 base from J, the junction contained 11 bases not matched to a gene. CDR3 size: 17 residues. CDR1 is SEHNR, CDR2 FQNEAQ, per germline (reference sequence). The CDR3 protein is CASSLTPWTGENTEAFF. CDR3 nucleotide sequence: TGTGCCAGCAGCTTGACACCCTGGACAGGAGAGAACACTGAAGCTTTCTTT. Full variable domain (remainder filled in from reference TRBV7-9 and TRBJ1-1): DTGVSQNPRHKITKRGQNVTFRCDPISEHNRLYWYRQTLGQGPEFLTYFQNEAQLEKSRLLSDRFSAERPKGSFSTLEIQRTEQGDSAMYLCASSLTPWTGENTEAFFGQGTRLTVV.